These 3 T cell receptor beta chains came from one sample sequenced in a study of long-term antiretroviral therapy in people with HIV. immunoSEQ v3.0 was run at survey level. Libraries were prepared by immunoSEQ multiplex PCR; TCRdb keeps only in-frame clonotypes and omits some of them. The sample shows tens of thousands of clones, 85% of them seen only once. Source: unsorted PBMCs, taken 3.1 years after starting antiretroviral therapy. These receptors came from a woman aged 50 to 65 with HIV.

The gene calls are TRBV6-1 and TRBJ1-3, with D uncertain. The CDR3 spans 15 residues. The V and J ends lost 0 bases and 0 bases respectively, with 6 bases between them. Germline V gene sequence: CDR1 MNHNS, CDR2 SASEGT. The CDR3 DNA sequence: TGTGCCAGCAGTGAAGCGCGGGGCTCTGGAAACACCATATATTTT. This sequence encodes CASSEARGSGNTIYF.

The chain combines TRBV4-2 with TRBJ1-3; no reliable D call. This CDR3 spans 16 amino acids. V lost 4 bases, J lost 0 bases, and 13 bases lay in between. Germline V gene lookup returns CDR1 LGHNA and CDR2 YNFKEQ. In DNA, the CDR3 is TGTGCCAGCAGCCCTCCGACTGAGAGCTCTGGAAACACCATATATTTT. Translated: CASSPPTESSGNTIYF.

CDR3 residues: CASSLQGREQYF. The CDR3 DNA follows: TGTGCCAGCAGCTTACAGGGGCGCGAGCAGTACTTC. This chain uses TRBV11-2 with TRBJ2-7; D may be TRBD1 (6 bases). CDR1 and CDR2 from the germline V gene are SGHAT and FQNNGV. The CDR3 sequence is 12 residues long. The V gene lost 2 bases and the J gene lost 6 bases, with 8 bases spanning the gap.